A single TCR beta chain is shown here with its context. The data are from a study of blood T cell repertoires in COVID-19. The wider study: Acute-phase and convalescent COVID-19 samples originated in the United States, Italy and Spain. The analysed material was cDNA or gDNA that came from T cells, B-cell-depleted T cells, or PBMCs.

Germline CDR1 is ENHRY and CDR2 is SYGVKD. This CDR3 is 16 amino acids long. V lost 4 bases to trimming and J lost 0 bases; unmatched junction nucleotides: 1. In the original workflow: Reference gene primer amplification gave nucleated cell count estimates. The repertoire was sequenced with immunoSEQ multiplex PCR; TCRdb's copy has only in-frame clones and lacks some. V, J and clone size derive from that table, while D and trimming were established from the DNA sequence. The sample has approximately 190,000 clones, roughly 80% seen once. This sequence was found in a woman aged 35 to 49 with acute or convalescent COVID-19. Specimen: peripheral blood. V gene TRBV10-3 combines with J gene TRBJ2-1; the match to TRBD2 covers 12 bases. This CDR3 is CAISGTSGASYNEQFF. CDR3 DNA sequence: TGTGCCATCAGTGGGACTAGCGGGGCCTCCTACAATGAGCAGTTCTTC.